This entry lists 31 T cell receptor beta chains sequenced from one sample in a study of blood T cell repertoires in COVID-19. Generated by immunoSEQ multiplex PCR, the TCRdb table keeps only in-frame clones and is missing some. The sample carries about 280,000 clones, approximately 85% recorded once. The sequenced material came from peripheral blood. All receptors derive from a man in his fifties or sixties with active or convalescent COVID-19.

The table lists this clone with a few counts. The gene calls are TRBV7-2 and TRBJ1-2; D possibly corresponds to TRBD1 (5 bases). Looked up from germline, CDR1 is SGHTA and CDR2 is FQGNSA. The CDR3 is made up of 14 amino acids. The germline V and J ends were trimmed by 3 bases and 6 bases, with 14 bases remaining between them. The CDR3, as DNA: TGTGCCAGCAGCTTGGTCGGGACTGGACATGGCTACACCTTC. The encoded protein is CASSLVGTGHGYTF. Based on the CDR3 plus reference TRBV7-2 and TRBJ1-2, the full variable domain is GAGVSQSPSNKVTEKGKDVELRCDPISGHTALYWYRQSLGQGLEFLIYFQGNSAPDKSGLPSDRFSAERTGGSVSTLTIQRTQQEDSAVYLCASSLVGTGHGYTFGSGTRLTVV.

The rearrangement joins TRBV18 to TRBJ2-2; 11 nucleotides align to TRBD2. The length of the CDR3 is 17 residues. V lost 2 bases to trimming and J lost 3 bases; unmatched junction nucleotides: 5. Germline CDR1 and CDR2: KGHSH and LQKENI. The CDR3 DNA sequence: TGTGCCAGCTCACCAGGACTAGCGGGTGCCTACACCGGGGAGCTGTTTTTT. Translating gives CASSPGLAGAYTGELFF.

The gene calls are TRBV6-2 or TRBV6-3 and TRBJ2-1; 11 bases map to TRBD2. Germline CDR1 MNHEY, CDR2 SVGEGT. Unmatched junction bases numbered 5, after V lost 0 bases and J lost 1 base. The CDR3 has 18 residues. The CDR3 loop is CASSYSLAGAGSYNEQFF. The CDR3 DNA is TGTGCCAGCAGTTACTCACTAGCGGGAGCGGGGTCCTACAATGAGCAGTTCTTC.

V and J are TRBV3-1 (or the pseudogene TRBV3-2) and TRBJ2-3; 7 nucleotides line up with TRBD2. This CDR3 spans 16 amino acids. In germline, CDR1 is LGHDT, CDR2 YNNKEL (reference sequence). V gave up 6 bases and J gave up 0 bases; unmatched junction bases: 9. The CDR3 sequence: CASSPIAGLSTDTQYF. CDR3 sequence (DNA): TGTGCCAGCAGTCCCATAGCGGGCCTAAGCACAGATACGCAGTATTTT.

The genes are TRBV7-9 and TRBJ1-2; 7 bases line up with TRBD1. CDR1 and CDR2 from the germline V gene are SEHNR and FQNEAQ (reference sequence). This CDR3 comprises 14 residues. Unmatched junction bases numbered 7, after V lost 4 bases and J lost 5 bases. The CDR3, as DNA: TGTGCCAGCAGCTCCGTAGGGGGCCCATATGGCTACACCTTC. Protein sequence: CASSSVGGPYGYTF.

The chain joins TRBV19 to TRBJ2-7; 9 bases match TRBD2. CDR3 size: 15 residues. Germline V gives CDR1 LNHDA, CDR2 SQIVND (reference sequence). The ends lost 8 bases at V and 5 bases at J; junction bases unmatched: 13. CDR3 nucleotides: TGTGCCAGTTCCGGAGGTAGCGGGAGTTTCGACGAGCAGTACTTC. This translates into CASSGGSGSFDEQYF.

V gene TRBV13 combines with J gene TRBJ1-2; 8 bases agree with TRBD1. This CDR3 spans 15 amino acids. V shed 5 bases, J shed 6 bases, and the junction held 11 bases outside the gene matches. Germline loops: CDR1 PRHDT, CDR2 FYEKMQ (reference sequence). CDR3 DNA: TGTGCCAGCAGCCCCAACCTCGGACAGGGCCATGGCTACACCTTC. Encoded protein: CASSPNLGQGHGYTF. Variable domain in full (rest from reference TRBV13 and TRBJ1-2): AAGVIQSPRHLIKEKRETATLKCYPIPRHDTVYWYQQGPGQDPQFLISFYEKMQSDKGSIPDRFSAQQFSDYHSELNMSSLELGDSALYFCASSPNLGQGHGYTFGSGTRLTVV.

The chain is built from TRBV28 and TRBJ1-4; perhaps TRBD1 as D (6 bases). Germline V CDR1 and CDR2: MDHEN, SYDVKM. The germline V and J ends were trimmed by 5 bases and 7 bases, with 14 bases remaining between them. This CDR3 spans 14 amino acids. CDR3 region: CASSLGTRREKLFF. Here the CDR3 DNA reads TGTGCCAGCAGTCTCGGGACAAGGCGTGAAAAACTGTTTTTT.

The rearrangement uses TRBV6-5 and TRBJ1-2; D not certain. This CDR3 region has 13 residues. Deletions cut 2 bases from V and 4 bases from J, with 8 bases between. Germline lookup yields CDR1 MNHEY and CDR2 SVGAGI. In DNA form, the CDR3 reads TGTGCCAGCAGTTACAGGGAGGGCTATGGCTACACCTTC. This encodes CASSYREGYGYTF.

The chain joins TRBV4-1 to TRBJ2-7; 7 nucleotides agree with TRBD2. The junction had 6 bases not matched to a gene; V was cut back by 0 bases and J by 1 base. The CDR3 covers 16 residues. Per germline, CDR1 MGHRA and CDR2 YSYEKL. This chain's CDR3 is CASSQDRRAGSYEQYF. CDR3 nucleotides: TGCGCCAGCAGCCAAGACAGGAGAGCGGGATCCTACGAGCAGTACTTC.

The V and J genes are TRBV5-5 and TRBJ2-7; possibly TRBD2 for D (6 bases). Trimming pared 6 bases from V and 0 bases from J, leaving 7 bases between. This CDR3 is 12 amino acids long. Germline CDR1 SGHKS, CDR2 YYEKEE (reference sequence). The CDR3 spells CASMEGSYEQYF. In nucleotides, the CDR3 is TGTGCCAGCATGGAGGGCTCCTACGAGCAGTACTTC.

The genes are TRBV10-3 and TRBJ2-1; TRBD2 agrees at 9 bases. The V and J ends lost 7 bases and 4 bases, in that order; junction bases with no gene match: 11. The CDR3 consists of 16 residues. Germline V gives CDR1 ENHRY, CDR2 SYGVKD. CDR3 nucleotides: TGTGCCATCAAGGCCCTTAGCGGGAGTAAATACAATGAGCAGTTCTTC. It translates to CAIKALSGSKYNEQFF.

This clone appeared once. V usage is TRBV7-2 and J usage is TRBJ2-5; 7 bases are a match to TRBD1. Germline trimming cut 3 bases from V and 5 bases from J; bases unmatched to any gene: 12. CDR1 is SGHTA and CDR2 is FQGNSA in the germline V gene. The CDR3 length is 16 residues. CDR3 DNA sequence: TGTGCCAGCAGCTTCCTCCGAGGGGGCCGAGGGGAGACCCAGTACTTC. As protein: CASSFLRGGRGETQYF. Full variable domain (missing parts from reference TRBV7-2 and TRBJ2-5): GAGVSQSPSNKVTEKGKDVELRCDPISGHTALYWYRQSLGQGLEFLIYFQGNSAPDKSGLPSDRFSAERTGGSVSTLTIQRTQQEDSAVYLCASSFLRGGRGETQYFGPGTRLLVL.

The CDR3 sequence is CASSDPRLAGVQEQFF. The CDR3, as DNA: TGTGCCAGCAGTGATCCTAGGCTAGCGGGAGTCCAGGAGCAGTTCTTC. The genes are TRBV27 and TRBJ2-1; 10 bases line up with TRBD2. This CDR3 contains 16 residues. CDR1 MNHEY and CDR2 SMNVEV come from the germline V gene (reference sequence). The V segment lost 5 bases and the J segment 10 bases; nucleotides outside the gene matches: 14.

This clone was observed a handful of times. V is TRBV6-5 and J is TRBJ1-2; the D gene is possibly TRBD1 (5 bases). V was shortened by 6 bases and J by 4 bases, with 12 bases between the two germline ends. This CDR3 region has 13 residues. The V gene's germline CDR1 is MNHEY and CDR2 SVGAGI. CDR3 in amino acids: CASSSGGSYGYTF. CDR3 sequence (DNA): TGTGCCAGCAGCTCCGGGGGGTCCTATGGCTACACCTTC.

The gene calls are TRBV9 and TRBJ2-3; D is unclear. The CDR3 covers 14 residues. CDR1 is SGDLS, CDR2 YYNGEE, per germline. With 0 bases removed from V and 0 bases from J, the gap between germline ends came to 5 bases. CDR3 loop: CASSVVPSTDTQYF. CDR3 in DNA: TGTGCCAGCAGCGTAGTTCCTAGCACAGATACGCAGTATTTT.

The chain recombines TRBV7-2 with TRBJ2-7, with 12 nucleotides matching TRBD2. This CDR3 region has 16 residues. Germline trimming cut 1 base from V and 7 bases from J; bases unmatched to any gene: 8. From germline, CDR1 is SGHTA and CDR2 FQGNSA. CDR3 residues: CASSLDTSGRIREQYF. CDR3 coding DNA: TGTGCCAGCAGCTTAGATACTAGCGGGAGGATTAGGGAGCAGTACTTC.

The CDR3 loop reads CASSFDRFGIEAFF. CDR3 nucleotides: TGTGCCAGCAGCTTCGATCGATTTGGCATTGAAGCTTTCTTT. This sequence joins TRBV7-8 and TRBJ1-1; D uncertain. The V end was cut by 3 bases, the J end by 7 bases, with 15 bases between. CDR1 and CDR2 from the germline V gene are SGHVS and FQNEAQ. This CDR3 is built from 14 residues.

V is TRBV24-1 and J is TRBJ2-7; 7 bases are shared with TRBD2. Germline V lookup: CDR1 KGHDR, CDR2 SFDVKD. This CDR3 contains 16 residues. The trim removed 12 bases at V and 4 bases at J, leaving 20 bases unmatched. The CDR3 here is CAPGEGRGRDRYEQYF. As DNA, the CDR3 is TGTGCCCCGGGGGAGGGGCGGGGCAGGGATCGGTACGAGCAGTACTTC.

This chain joins TRBV2 and TRBJ1-6; possible D gene TRBD1, 5 bases. Germline V gene sequence: CDR1 SNHLY, CDR2 FYNNEI. This CDR3 has 14 amino acids. Between the trimmed V and J ends, which lost 1 base and 10 bases, there was a span of 11 bases. The CDR3 region has the DNA TGTGCCAGCAGTGAAGGGAGTCGGGGGTCACCCCTCCACTTT. It translates to CASSEGSRGSPLHF. The entire variable domain, with the rest obtained from reference TRBV2 and TRBJ1-6, is as follows: EPEVTQTPSHQVTQMGQEVILRCVPISNHLYFYWYRQILGQKVEFLVSFYNNEISEKSEIFDDQFSVERPDGSNFTLKIRSTKLEDSAMYFCASSEGSRGSPLHFGNGTRLTVT.

The chain employs TRBV28 and TRBJ2-7; 12 nucleotides agree with TRBD2. CDR1 is MDHEN and CDR2 is SYDVKM in the germline V gene. V was clipped by 6 bases and J by 0 bases; unmatched bases: 0. The CDR3 has 14 residues. CDR3 region: CASRGLAGSYEQYF. The CDR3 region has the DNA TGTGCCAGCAGGGGACTAGCGGGCTCCTACGAGCAGTACTTC. Variable domain in full (rest from reference TRBV28 and TRBJ2-7): DVKVTQSSRYLVKRTGEKVFLECVQDMDHENMFWYRQDPGLGLRLIYFSYDVKMKEKGDIPEGYSVSREKKERFSLILESASTNQTSMYLCASRGLAGSYEQYFGPGTRLTVT.

The V and J genes are TRBV11-2 and TRBJ1-3, with D possibly being TRBD1 (6 bases). Germline lookup yields CDR1 SGHAT and CDR2 FQNNGV. The V end was cut by 5 bases, the J end by 4 bases, with 9 bases between. The CDR3 consists of 13 residues. The CDR3 reads CASSAGQGNTIYF. CDR3 coding DNA: TGTGCCAGCAGCGCCGGACAGGGAAACACCATATATTTT.

The chain links TRBV5-4 to TRBJ1-6, with 7 bases lining up with TRBD1. J was trimmed by 7 bases and V by 0 bases; bases with no gene match: 4. The CDR3 is 15 residues long. The germline V gene has CDR1 SGHNT and CDR2 YYREEE (reference sequence). The CDR3 DNA is TGTGCCAGCAGCTTGGCGGGACAGAGGAATTCACCCCTCCACTTT. It yields the protein CASSLAGQRNSPLHF. The whole variable domain, remainder taken from reference TRBV5-4 and TRBJ1-6, is ETGVTQSPTHLIKTRGQQVTLRCSSQSGHNTVSWYQQALGQGPQFIFQYYREEENGRGNFPPRFSGLQFPNYSSELNVNALELDDSALYLCASSLAGQRNSPLHFGNGTRLTVT.

J is TRBJ1-5 and V is TRBV18, with D tentatively TRBD1 (6 bases). The CDR3 is made up of 17 amino acids. CDR1 and CDR2 from the germline V gene are KGHSH and LQKENI. Trimming pared 3 bases from V and 1 base from J, leaving 16 bases between. In DNA form, the CDR3 reads TGTGCCAGCTCACCGGGCCCGACAGGAATAAGCAATCAGCCCCAGCATTTT. Translation: CASSPGPTGISNQPQHF.

Comments on this clone: The junction differs from germline at one of its ends, possibly a read error. The gene calls are TRBV5-3 and TRBJ1-1, with TRBD1 as a possible D gene (5 bases). TRBV5-3 is designated an ORF whose function remains uncertain. The CDR3 totals 15 residues. DNA of the CDR3: TGTGTCAGAAGCTTGATGGAGACAGTGAACACTGAAGCTTTCTTT. Its protein is CVRSLMETVNTEAFF.

This clone was detected a few times. This chain uses TRBV6-2 or TRBV6-3 with TRBJ2-3; perhaps TRBD2 as D (6 bases). Per germline, CDR1 MNHEY and CDR2 SVGEGT. CDR3 length: 13 residues. Trimming pared 2 bases from V and 9 bases from J, leaving 12 bases between. DNA for the CDR3: TGTGCCAGCAGTTACCCTACTAGCTACACGCAGTATTTT. It encodes CASSYPTSYTQYF.

The J gene is TRBJ2-7, the V gene TRBV18; TRBD2 matches at 13 bases. J was trimmed by 3 bases and V by 6 bases; bases with no gene match: 2. The germline V gene encodes CDR1 KGHSH and CDR2 LQKENI. The CDR3 consists of 14 residues. The CDR3 nucleotides read TGTGCCAGCTCGAGGACTAGCGGGAGCTACGAGCAGTACTTC. Amino acid sequence: CASSRTSGSYEQYF.

This chain uses TRBV3-1 (or the pseudogene TRBV3-2) with TRBJ1-6, with D unresolved. Germline V gene sequence: CDR1 LGHDT, CDR2 YNNKEL (reference sequence). This CDR3 region has 17 residues. V was shortened by 0 bases and J by 0 bases, with 9 bases between the two germline ends. The CDR3: CASSQELPSSYNSPLHF. CDR3 nucleotide sequence: TGTGCCAGCAGCCAAGAACTCCCAAGCTCCTATAATTCACCCCTCCACTTT.

The CDR3 DNA is TGCGCCAGCAGCTTACCCGGGACAGGGGACTCTGGGGCCAACGTCCTGACTTTC. It is translated as CASSLPGTGDSGANVLTF. The V gene is TRBV5-1, the J gene TRBJ2-6; 10 nucleotides agree with TRBD1. Trimming at V came to 2 bases and at J to 0 bases, leaving 5 bases not matched to a gene. This CDR3 has 18 residues. CDR1 and CDR2 from the germline V gene are SGHRS and YFSETQ.

The chain carries TRBV24-1 and TRBJ2-3, with TRBD2 matching over 8 bases. The CDR3 is made up of 13 amino acids. The J segment lost 15 bases and the V segment lost 3 bases, leaving 10 bases of the junction unmatched. Germline V lookup: CDR1 KGHDR, CDR2 SFDVKD. The CDR3, as DNA: TGTGCCACCAGTGATCTGGGGGGGACTAGGGTCTATTTT. It encodes CATSDLGGTRVYF.

This chain connects TRBV7-2 to TRBJ2-7; D possibly corresponds to TRBD2 (5 bases). Germline V gene lookup returns CDR1 SGHTA and CDR2 FQGNSA. V was trimmed by 5 bases and J by 6 bases, leaving 17 bases between them. This CDR3 comprises 14 residues. This CDR3 is CASSGSQGRREQYF. The CDR3 nucleotides read TGTGCCAGCAGCGGTAGCCAAGGGAGACGCGAGCAGTACTTC.